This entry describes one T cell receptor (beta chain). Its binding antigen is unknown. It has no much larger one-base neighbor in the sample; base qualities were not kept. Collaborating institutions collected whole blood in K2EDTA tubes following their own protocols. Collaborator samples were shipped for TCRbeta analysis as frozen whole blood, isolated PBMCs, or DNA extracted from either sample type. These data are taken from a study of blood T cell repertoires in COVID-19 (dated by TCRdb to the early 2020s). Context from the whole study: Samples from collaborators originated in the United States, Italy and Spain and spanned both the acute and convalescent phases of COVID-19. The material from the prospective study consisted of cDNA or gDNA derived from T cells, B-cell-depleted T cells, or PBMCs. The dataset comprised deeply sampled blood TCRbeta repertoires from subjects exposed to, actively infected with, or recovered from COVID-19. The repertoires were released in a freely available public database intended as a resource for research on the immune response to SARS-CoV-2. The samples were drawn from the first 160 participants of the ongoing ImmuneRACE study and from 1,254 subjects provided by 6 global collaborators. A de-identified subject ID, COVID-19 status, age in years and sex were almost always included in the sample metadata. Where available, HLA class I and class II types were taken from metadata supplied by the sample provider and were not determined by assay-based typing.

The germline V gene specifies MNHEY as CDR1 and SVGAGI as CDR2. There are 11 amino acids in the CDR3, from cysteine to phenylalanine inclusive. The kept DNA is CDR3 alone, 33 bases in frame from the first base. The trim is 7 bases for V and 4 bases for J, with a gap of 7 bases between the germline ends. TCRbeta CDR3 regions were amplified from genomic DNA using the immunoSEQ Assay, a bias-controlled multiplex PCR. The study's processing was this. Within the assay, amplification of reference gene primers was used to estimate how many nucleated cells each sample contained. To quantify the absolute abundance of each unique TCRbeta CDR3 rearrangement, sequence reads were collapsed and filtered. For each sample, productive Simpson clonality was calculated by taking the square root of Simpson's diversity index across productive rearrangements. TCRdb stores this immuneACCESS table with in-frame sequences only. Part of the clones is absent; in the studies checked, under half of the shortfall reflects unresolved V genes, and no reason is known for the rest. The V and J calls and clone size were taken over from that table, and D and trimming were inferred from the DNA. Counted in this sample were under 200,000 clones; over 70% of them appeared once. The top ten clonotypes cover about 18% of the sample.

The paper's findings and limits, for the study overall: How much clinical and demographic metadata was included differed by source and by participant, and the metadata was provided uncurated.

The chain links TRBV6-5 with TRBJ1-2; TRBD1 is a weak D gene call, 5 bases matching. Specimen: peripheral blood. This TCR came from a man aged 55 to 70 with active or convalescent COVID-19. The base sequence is TGTGCCAGCACCACAGGCTATGGCTACACCTTC. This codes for CASTTGYGYTF.